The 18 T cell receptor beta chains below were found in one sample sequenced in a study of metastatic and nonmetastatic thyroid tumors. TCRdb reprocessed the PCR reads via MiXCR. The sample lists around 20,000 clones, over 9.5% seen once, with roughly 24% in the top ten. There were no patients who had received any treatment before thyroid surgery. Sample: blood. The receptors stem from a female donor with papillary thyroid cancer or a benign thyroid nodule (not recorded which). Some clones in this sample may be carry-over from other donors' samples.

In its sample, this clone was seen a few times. The CDR3 spells CASSFTQGPPDQYF. The CDR3 DNA reads TGTGCCAGCAGTTTTACCCAGGGCCCACCAGACCAGTACTTC. The chain joins TRBV6-2 or TRBV6-3 to TRBJ2-7, with D perhaps matching TRBD1 (5 bases). Germline V lookup: CDR1 MNHEY, CDR2 SVGEGT. The CDR3 sequence is 14 residues long. Trimming left V 4 bases short and J 10 bases short, with 20 bases between.

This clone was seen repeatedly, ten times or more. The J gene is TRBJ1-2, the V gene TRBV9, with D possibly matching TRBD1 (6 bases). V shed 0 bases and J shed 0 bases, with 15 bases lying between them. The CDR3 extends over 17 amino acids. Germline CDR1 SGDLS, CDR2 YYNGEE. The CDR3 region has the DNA TGTGCCAGCAGCGTAGATGTGAGGGGGGAAGCTAACTATGGCTACACCTTC. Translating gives CASSVDVRGEANYGYTF.

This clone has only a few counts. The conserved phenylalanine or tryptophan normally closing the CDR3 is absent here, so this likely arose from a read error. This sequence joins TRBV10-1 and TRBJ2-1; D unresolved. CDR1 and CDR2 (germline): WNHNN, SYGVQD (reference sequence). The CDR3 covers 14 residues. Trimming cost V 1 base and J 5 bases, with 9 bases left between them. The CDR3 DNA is TGCGCCAGCAGTGAGTTGGATCCCCACAATGAGCAGTTCCTC. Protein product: CASSELDPHNEQFL.

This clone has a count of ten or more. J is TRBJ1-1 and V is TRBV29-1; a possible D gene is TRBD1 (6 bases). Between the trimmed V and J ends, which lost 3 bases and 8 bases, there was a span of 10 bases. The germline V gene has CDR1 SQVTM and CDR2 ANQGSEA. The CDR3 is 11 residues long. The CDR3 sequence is CSVDLGTEAFF. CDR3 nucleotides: TGCAGCGTTGATTTAGGGACAGAAGCTTTCTTT. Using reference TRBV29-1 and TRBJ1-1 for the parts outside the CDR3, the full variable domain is SAVISQKPSRDICQRGTSLTIQCQVDSQVTMMFWYRQQPGQSLTLIATANQGSEATYESGFVIDKFPISRPNLTFSTLTVSNMSPEDSSIYLCSVDLGTEAFFGQGTRLTVV.

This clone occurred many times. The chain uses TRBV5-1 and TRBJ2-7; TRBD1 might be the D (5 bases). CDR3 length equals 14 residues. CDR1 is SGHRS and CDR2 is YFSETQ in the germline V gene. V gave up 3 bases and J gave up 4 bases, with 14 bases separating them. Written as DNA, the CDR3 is TGCGCCAGCAGCTGGGCAACTCAGGGATACGAGCAGTACTTC. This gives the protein CASSWATQGYEQYF.

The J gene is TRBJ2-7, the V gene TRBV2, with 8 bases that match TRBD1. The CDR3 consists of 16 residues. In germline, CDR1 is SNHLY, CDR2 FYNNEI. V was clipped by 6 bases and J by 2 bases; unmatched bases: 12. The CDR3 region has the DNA TGTGCCAGCAGGAAAGGGACAGGCGAAGAAACCTACGAGCAGTACTTC. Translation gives CASRKGTGEETYEQYF.

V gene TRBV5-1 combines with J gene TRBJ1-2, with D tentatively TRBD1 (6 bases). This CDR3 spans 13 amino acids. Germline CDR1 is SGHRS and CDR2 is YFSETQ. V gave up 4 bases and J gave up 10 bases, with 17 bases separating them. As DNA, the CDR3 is TGCGCCAGCAGCACACCAGGGGAGGGTGTCTACACCTTC. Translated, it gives CASSTPGEGVYTF.

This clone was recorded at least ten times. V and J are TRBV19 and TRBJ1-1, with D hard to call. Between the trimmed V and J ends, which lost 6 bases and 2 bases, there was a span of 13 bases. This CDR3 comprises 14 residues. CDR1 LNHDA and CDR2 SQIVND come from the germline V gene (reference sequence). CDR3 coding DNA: TGTGCCAGTAGCCTTAGGAGGGTCAACACTGAAGCTTTCTTT. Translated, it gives CASSLRRVNTEAFF.

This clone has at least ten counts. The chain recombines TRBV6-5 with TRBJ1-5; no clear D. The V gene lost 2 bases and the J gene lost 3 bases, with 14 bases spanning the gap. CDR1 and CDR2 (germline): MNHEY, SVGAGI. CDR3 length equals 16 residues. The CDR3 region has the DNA TGTGCCAGCAGTTACCTATCCGACACTTCCAATCAGCCCCAGCATTTT. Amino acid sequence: CASSYLSDTSNQPQHF.

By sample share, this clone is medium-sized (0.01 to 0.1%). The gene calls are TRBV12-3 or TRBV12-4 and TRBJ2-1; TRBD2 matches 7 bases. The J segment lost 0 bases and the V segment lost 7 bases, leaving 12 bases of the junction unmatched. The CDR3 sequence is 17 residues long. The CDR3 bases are TGTGCCAGCACTCCCCCCGGGGGGTCGAGCTCCTACAATGAGCAGTTCTTC. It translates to CASTPPGGSSSYNEQFF.

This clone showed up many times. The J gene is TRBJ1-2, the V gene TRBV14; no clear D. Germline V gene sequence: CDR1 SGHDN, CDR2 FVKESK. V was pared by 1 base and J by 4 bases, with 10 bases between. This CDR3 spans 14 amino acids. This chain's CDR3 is CASSQVVGSYGYTF. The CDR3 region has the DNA TGTGCCAGCAGCCAAGTTGTAGGGTCCTATGGCTACACCTTC.

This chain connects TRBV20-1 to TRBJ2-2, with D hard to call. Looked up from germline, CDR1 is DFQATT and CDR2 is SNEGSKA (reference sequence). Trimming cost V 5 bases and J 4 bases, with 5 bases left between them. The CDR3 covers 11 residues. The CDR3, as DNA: TGCAGTGCTGGTTCCACCGGGGAGCTGTTTTTT. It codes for CSAGSTGELFF.

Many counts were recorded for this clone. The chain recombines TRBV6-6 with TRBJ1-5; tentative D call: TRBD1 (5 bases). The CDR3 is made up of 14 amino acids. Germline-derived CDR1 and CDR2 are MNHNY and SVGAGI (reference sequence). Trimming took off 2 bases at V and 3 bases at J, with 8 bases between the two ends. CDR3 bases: TGTGCCAGCAGTTACCGGGGCCCCAATCAGCCCCAGCATTTT. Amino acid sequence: CASSYRGPNQPQHF.

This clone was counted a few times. In DNA, the CDR3 is TGTGCCAGCAGCGTCACAAGCGAGAGCAATCAGCCCCAGCATTTT. Encoded protein: CASSVTSESNQPQHF. J is TRBJ1-5 and V is TRBV6-1; D gene ambiguous. The CDR3 runs to 15 residues. V shed 6 bases and J shed 1 base, with 13 bases lying between them. In germline, CDR1 is MNHNS, CDR2 SASEGT.

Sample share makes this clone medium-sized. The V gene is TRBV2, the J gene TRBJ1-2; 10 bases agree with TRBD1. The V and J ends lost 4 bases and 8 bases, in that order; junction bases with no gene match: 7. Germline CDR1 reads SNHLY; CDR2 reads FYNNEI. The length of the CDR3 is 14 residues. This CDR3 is CASSVTGQGIGYTF. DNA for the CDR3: TGTGCCAGCAGTGTTACGGGACAGGGGATCGGCTACACCTTC.

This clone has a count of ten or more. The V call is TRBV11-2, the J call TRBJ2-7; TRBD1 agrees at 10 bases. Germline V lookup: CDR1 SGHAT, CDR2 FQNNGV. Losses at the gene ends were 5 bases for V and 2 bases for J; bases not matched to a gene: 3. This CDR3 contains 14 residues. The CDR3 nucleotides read TGTGCCAGCAGCCGCGGACAGGGGGCCTACGAGCAGTACTTC. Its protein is CASSRGQGAYEQYF.

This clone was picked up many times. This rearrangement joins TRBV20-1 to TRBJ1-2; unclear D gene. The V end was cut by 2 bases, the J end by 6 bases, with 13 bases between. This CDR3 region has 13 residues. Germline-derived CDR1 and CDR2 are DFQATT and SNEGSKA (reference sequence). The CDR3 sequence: CSARPPSENGYTF. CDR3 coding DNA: TGCAGTGCTAGACCCCCCTCGGAGAATGGCTACACCTTC.

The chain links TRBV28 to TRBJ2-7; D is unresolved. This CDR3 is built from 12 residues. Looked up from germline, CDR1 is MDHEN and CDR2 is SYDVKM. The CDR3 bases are TGTGACAGAAGCCAAGTCGACTACGAGCAGTACTTC. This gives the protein CDRSQVDYEQYF.